Below are 10 T cell receptor beta chains sequenced from a single sample in a study of OX40 agonist ivuxolimab in advanced cancers. Method: immunoSEQ multiplex PCR; TCRdb's copy keeps in-frame clones and lacks some. The data hold just under 85,000 clones, with approximately 80% observed a single time. The sequencing here drew on CD4+ or CD8+ T cells sorted from blood, taken in a trial of the OX40 agonist ivuxolimab. Receptor source: an adult with an advanced solid tumor such as melanoma, head and neck, liver or kidney cancer.

This chain joins TRBV11-2 and TRBJ2-7; perhaps TRBD1 as D (6 bases). Germline-derived CDR1 and CDR2 are SGHAT and FQNNGV. This CDR3 is 14 amino acids long. The V end was cut by 5 bases, the J end by 5 bases, with 16 bases between. CDR3 protein: CASSPYQGSHEQYV. CDR3 in DNA: TGTGCCAGCAGCCCATACCAGGGGTCCCACGAGCAGTACGTC.

The chain combines TRBV28 with TRBJ1-2; TRBD1 matches 7 bases. The CDR3 extends over 13 amino acids. J gave up 4 bases and V 5 bases, and 4 bases lay outside the gene matches. Germline V gives CDR1 MDHEN, CDR2 SYDVKM. The CDR3 DNA reads TGTGCCAGCAGTCTAGGGGGCAGCTATGGCTACACCTTC. It codes for CASSLGGSYGYTF.

The chain employs TRBV6-1 and TRBJ1-1; D unclear. CDR3 length equals 14 residues. The germline V gene has CDR1 MNHNS and CDR2 SASEGT. The germline V and J ends were trimmed by 4 bases and 4 bases, with 13 bases remaining between them. The CDR3 nucleotides are TGTGCCAGCAGTGCATCGATGGGTTTCACTGAAGCTTTCTTT. This sequence encodes CASSASMGFTEAFF.

The chain has TRBV19 and TRBJ2-5; 10 bases are a match to TRBD2. Germline V lookup: CDR1 LNHDA, CDR2 SQIVND (reference sequence). This CDR3 region has 18 residues. The trim removed 3 bases at V and 0 bases at J, leaving 10 bases unmatched. The CDR3 sequence is CASSIDSTSGRNQETQYF. The CDR3 nucleotides read TGTGCCAGTAGTATCGATTCGACTAGCGGGCGAAACCAAGAGACCCAGTACTTC.

The chain links TRBV19 to TRBJ2-7; 7 positions match TRBD1. The V gene's germline CDR1 is LNHDA and CDR2 SQIVND (reference sequence). This CDR3 region has 14 residues. Unmatched junction bases numbered 6, after V lost 5 bases and J lost 2 bases. CDR3: CASSSTGPAYEQYF. In DNA, the CDR3 is TGTGCCAGTAGTTCGACAGGGCCGGCCTACGAGCAGTACTTC.

J is TRBJ2-3 and V is TRBV4-2, with 9 positions matching TRBD2. Germline CDR1 and CDR2: LGHNA and YNFKEQ. V lost 0 bases and J lost 5; bases outside the gene matches: 6. The CDR3 runs to 16 residues. The CDR3 loop reads CASSQDPAGGVDTQYF. DNA for the CDR3: TGTGCCAGCAGCCAAGACCCCGCGGGGGGGGTAGATACGCAGTATTTT.

The genes are TRBV4-3 and TRBJ2-7, with 8 bases matching TRBD1. Germline V lookup: CDR1 LGHNA, CDR2 YSLEER. The CDR3 is 15 amino acids. Trimming at V came to 3 bases and at J to 2 bases, leaving 6 bases not matched to a gene. CDR3 region: CASSQDRTGTYEQYF. In DNA, the CDR3 is TGCGCCAGCAGCCAGGATCGGACAGGGACCTACGAGCAGTACTTC.

The rearrangement joins TRBV6-1 to TRBJ2-1, with TRBD1 identical over 10 bases. The CDR3 totals 17 residues. Trimming took 4 bases from V and 2 from J; bases not matched to a gene: 8. The germline CDR1 and CDR2 sequences are MNHNS and SASEGT. The CDR3 DNA follows: TGTGCCAGCAGTGGGACCCTTGACAGGGGGCCCTACAATGAGCAGTTCTTC. It encodes CASSGTLDRGPYNEQFF.

The chain has TRBV7-2 and TRBJ2-1; TRBD2 aligns across 11 bases. V was clipped by 1 base and J by 3 bases; unmatched bases: 2. The CDR3 sequence is 16 residues long. Germline V lookup: CDR1 SGHTA, CDR2 FQGNSA. The chain's CDR3 is CASSLVGTSGYNEQFF. The CDR3 DNA follows: TGTGCCAGCAGCTTAGTTGGGACTAGCGGCTACAATGAGCAGTTCTTC. Using reference TRBV7-2 and TRBJ2-1 for the parts outside the CDR3, the full variable domain is GAGVSQSPSNKVTEKGKDVELRCDPISGHTALYWYRQSLGQGLEFLIYFQGNSAPDKSGLPSDRFSAERTGGSVSTLTIQRTQQEDSAVYLCASSLVGTSGYNEQFFGPGTRLTVL.

The V gene is TRBV5-8, the J gene TRBJ1-4; weak D call: TRBD1 (5 bases). There are 15 residues in the CDR3. CDR1 is SGHTS and CDR2 is YDEGEE in the germline V gene. V gave up 4 bases and J gave up 8 bases, with 18 bases separating them. The CDR3 spells CASSPGDGGGEKLFF. CDR3 DNA: TGTGCCAGCAGCCCTGGGGACGGTGGGGGAGAAAAACTGTTTTTT.